Below, one T cell receptor beta chain is given with its context. The antigen is not known. This specimen comes from a study of cytomegalovirus exposure and HLA in healthy donors. Study-wide results and caveats: In a later analysis, at a false discovery rate of 0.05, fewer than 20,000 TCR beta sequences matched HLA alleles. Usually a TCR sequence was rare, but some public TCRs were found in many donors.

The V end lost 5 bases, the J end lost 5 bases, and 10 bases lay between the germline ends. Germline V gives CDR1 SGHTA, CDR2 FQGNSA. The CDR3 has 13 residues. Amplification used 60 Vbeta primers and 13 Jbeta primers. Measured with immunoSEQ multiplex PCR; TCRdb has only the in-frame clones, and not every one. Of 70,000 to 95,000 clones listed, 80% were seen once; the top ten hold 2% to 2.5%. The chain recombines TRBV7-2 with TRBJ2-1, with a tentative D call TRBD2 (5 bases). The TCR was taken from a man younger than 35 in good health and CMV-seronegative. The source material was PBMCs. The CDR3 nucleotides read TGTGCCAGCAGCCTCGGGGTAAACAATGAGCAGTTCTTC. It codes for CASSLGVNNEQFF.